This record covers a single T cell receptor beta chain. What it binds is unknown. This sample stems from a study of response to subunit inactivated influenza vaccine. Study-level points and caveats: Few additional T cells are recruited per seasonal influenza vaccination, authors suggested.

Each CDR3 protein is one row after TCRdb ran MiXCR on the RT-PCR reads. The sample consists of about 700,000 distinct CDR3 sequences, approximately 14% of them appearing once. This material consisted of PBMCs from blood, taken less than 15 days before vaccination. The clonotype was recovered from a man aged 50-60 years who received an inactivated influenza vaccine.

The CDR3 sequence is CASSSDNGNTIYF. The CDR3, as DNA: TGTGCCAGCAGTTCGGATAACGGAAACACCATATATTTT. This rearrangement joins TRBV12-3 or TRBV12-4 to TRBJ1-3; D is ambiguous. The CDR3 is made up of 13 amino acids. Between the trimmed V and J ends, which lost 4 bases and 4 bases, there was a span of 8 bases.